This TCR beta chain was found in a study of T cells in tuberculosis. As to time point: new active TB diagnosis, blood taken before or within 7 days of starting treatment. Sequencing was performed with immunoSEQ multiplex PCR; in TCRdb, only in-frame clones are kept and a portion is missing. The table lists about 35,000 clones, about 91% of them singletons. V lost 1 base, J lost 5 bases, and 14 bases lay in between. This CDR3 has 15 residues. Germline CDR1 reads KGHSH; CDR2 reads LQKENI. The sequence was obtained from an adult with tuberculosis. Some clones in this sample may be carry-over from other donors' samples. The sequencing used PBMCs, collected at tuberculosis diagnosis. The J gene is TRBJ1-1, the V gene TRBV18; D is perhaps TRBD1 (6 bases). The CDR3 here is CASSPRQDPGTEAFF. DNA for the CDR3: TGTGCCAGCTCACCACGACAGGACCCGGGAACTGAAGCTTTCTTT.